The clone carrying this TCR beta chain was seen a handful of times. Antigen unknown. At a deep level, the assay was run. Profiled with immunoSEQ multiplex PCR; TCRdb holds only in-frame clones, not every one. The table shows 950,000 to 1,200,000 clones, with approximately 80% occurring only once. This sample is part of a study of shared clonotypes between healthy human individuals. Regarding the study as a whole: Rarefaction analysis demonstrated incomplete sorted-subset sequencing notwithstanding large depth. Sampling covered blood only; tissue repertoires likely differ.

The donors were all Caucasian adults (living in Nashville, Tennessee). The receptor was isolated from a man aged 18 to 29 in good health. Some clones in this sample may be carry-over from other donors' samples. The sequenced sample consisted of memory CD4+ T cells from PBMCs. Subset described: CD45RA-negative fraction.

CDR3 DNA: TGTGCCAGCAGTTTGGGGGGGACTAGTCCTTACGAGCAGTACTTC. It is translated as CASSLGGTSPYEQYF. This chain uses TRBV27 with TRBJ2-7, with 8 nucleotides matching TRBD2. V was clipped by 3 bases and J by 4 bases; unmatched bases: 8. This CDR3 has 15 amino acids. Germline V gene lookup returns CDR1 MNHEY and CDR2 SMNVEV (reference sequence).